This T cell receptor beta chain came from a study of blood T cells in healthy people across ages. Together with a sample-barcoded 5' primer, a J-beta primer mix was included in a second PCR lasting about 7 to 12 cycles. TCRdb re-called the 5' RACE reads with MiXCR, one entry per CDR3 protein. The sample has roughly 900,000 distinct CDR3 sequences, roughly 50% seen once. The table lists this clonotype with a few counts. The receptor comes from a man aged 25 to 40 in good health. Sequenced material: blood.

CDR3 amino acids: CASSLGDSGYEQYF. CDR3 bases: TGCGCCAGCAGCTTGGGGGACAGCGGTTACGAGCAGTACTTC. The chain links TRBV5-1 to TRBJ2-7, with 7 bases lining up with TRBD1. J was trimmed by 4 bases and V by 0 bases; bases with no gene match: 4. The CDR3 covers 14 residues. Germline V CDR1 and CDR2: SGHRS, YFSETQ.